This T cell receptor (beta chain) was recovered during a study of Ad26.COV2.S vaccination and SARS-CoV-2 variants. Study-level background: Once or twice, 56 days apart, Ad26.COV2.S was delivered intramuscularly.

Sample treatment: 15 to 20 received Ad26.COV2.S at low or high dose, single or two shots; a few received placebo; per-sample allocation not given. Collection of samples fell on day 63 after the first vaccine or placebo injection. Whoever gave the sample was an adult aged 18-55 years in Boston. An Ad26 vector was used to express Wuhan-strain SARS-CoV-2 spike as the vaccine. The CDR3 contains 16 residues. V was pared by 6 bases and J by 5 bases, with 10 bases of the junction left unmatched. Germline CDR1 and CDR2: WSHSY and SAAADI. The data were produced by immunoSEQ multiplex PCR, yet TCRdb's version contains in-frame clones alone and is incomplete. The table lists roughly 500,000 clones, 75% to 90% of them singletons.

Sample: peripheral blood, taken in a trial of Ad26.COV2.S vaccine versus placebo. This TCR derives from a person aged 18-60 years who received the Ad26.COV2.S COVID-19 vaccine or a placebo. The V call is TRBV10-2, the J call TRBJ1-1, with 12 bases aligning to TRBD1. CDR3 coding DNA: TGCGCCAGCAGCCCCGGGACAGGGGGCTTGAGGACTGAAGCTTTCTTT. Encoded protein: CASSPGTGGLRTEAFF.